Listed below are T cell receptor beta chains from one sample, sequenced in a study of blood T cell repertoires in COVID-19. Repertoires were generated with immunoSEQ multiplex PCR, while TCRdb's copy carries only in-frame clones and drops some. The data show about 100,000 clones, around 87% seen once. Material: peripheral blood. These receptors came from a man aged 45-65 years with acute or convalescent COVID-19. CDR3s include the opening cysteine and the closing phenylalanine or tryptophan. Clone size, where shown, is once, few, many, or a class for clones that have expanded.

16	-	TRBV4-2	TRBJ2-2	CASSQDLRSQGGELFF
16	once	TRBV3-1/TRBV3-2	TRBJ2-3	CASSLPGLDKSDTQYF
14	-	TRBV7-9	TRBJ2-5	CASSLGRFEETQYF
14	-	TRBV5-1	TRBJ1-4	CASSAAGEGEKLFF
11	-	TRBV3-1/TRBV3-2	TRBJ2-3	CASGGGDTQYF
17	few	TRBV7-9	TRBJ1-3	CASSLAHVEGSGNTIYF
15	-	TRBV6-5	TRBJ2-2	CASRLGRANTGELFF
14	-	TRBV29-1	TRBJ2-1	CSAGGTVPYNEQFF
15	-	TRBV21-1	TRBJ2-3	CASSKGQGNLDTQYF
15	-	TRBV7-9	TRBJ2-2	CASSHTGRNTGELFF
14	-	TRBV13	TRBJ1-6	CASRESSYNSPLHF
13	-	TRBV5-4	TRBJ2-7	CASSSRQGLEQYF
12	many	TRBV5-1	TRBJ2-7	CASRGEDPQQYF
15	-	TRBV19	TRBJ1-4	CASSIGGAFNEKLFF
14	-	TRBV28	TRBJ2-3	CASSPSGSPDTQYF
15	-	TRBV7-9	TRBJ1-3	CASSFGQGSGNTIYF
15	-	TRBV28	TRBJ2-1	CASSSDGRARDEQFF
14	-	TRBV12-5	TRBJ2-7	CASGRDRASDEQYF
18	-	TRBV13	TRBJ1-2	CASSQGQGPLLADYGYTF
16	-	TRBV19	TRBJ2-3	CASSKSLAGTTDTQYF
14	-	TRBV5-1	TRBJ2-7	CASSLKEGWHEQYF
16	-	TRBV5-1	TRBJ2-5	CASSPLRFGGKETQYF
12	-	TRBV27	TRBJ2-7	CASSPQGREQYF
15	-	TRBV28	TRBJ2-7	CASQEGSGSFYEQYF
16	few	TRBV24-1	TRBJ2-3	CATSDAKLAGAGTQYF
14	-	TRBV7-2	TRBJ2-7	CASSFRLQGGEQYF
16	-	TRBV28	TRBJ2-4	CASSFLQGVAKNIQYF
17	-	TRBV11-3	TRBJ2-7	CASSLDPLGRGLNEQYF
14	-	TRBV4-2	TRBJ2-1	CASSRTGGIGEQFF
14	-	TRBV20-1	TRBJ2-1	CSASKPSGYNEQFF
17	-	TRBV18	TRBJ2-1	CASSAGLAGRLYNEQFF
13	-	TRBV28	TRBJ2-7	CASSTGRIYEQYF
16	-	TRBV5-1	TRBJ2-5	CASSSLMGHRKETQYF
13	-	TRBV27	TRBJ2-3	CATGLTHTDTQYF
15	-	TRBV2	TRBJ2-7	CASSEQAIPSYEQYF
17	-	TRBV3-1/TRBV3-2	TRBJ2-5	CASSQDLIRSLGETQYF
14	-	TRBV30	TRBJ1-4	CAWSASRGNEKLFF
13	-	TRBV27	TRBJ2-7	CASRLGGAYEQYF
15	-	TRBV9	TRBJ1-1	CASSPRDRGNPEAFF
13	-	TRBV12-3/TRBV12-4	TRBJ2-1	CASRGAQGGEQFF
14	-	TRBV5-4	TRBJ2-7	CASSLAGGSYEQYF
14	-	TRBV7-9	TRBJ1-1	CASSSLGGNTEAFF
13	-	TRBV5-1	TRBJ2-7	CASSQGLRSEQYF
14	-	TRBV30	TRBJ2-2	CAWSGGTNTGELFF
14	-	TRBV2	TRBJ1-6	CASSESPVNSPLHF
15	-	TRBV7-8	TRBJ2-5	CASSQRTGDQETQYF
15	-	TRBV14	TRBJ2-7	CASSQEAAGAYEQYF
15	-	TRBV9	TRBJ2-5	CASAPGQEYQETQYF
15	-	TRBV5-6	TRBJ2-7	CASSPGGTSSYEQYF
14	once	TRBV28	TRBJ2-4	CASSPGTGRNIQYF
16	few	TRBV27	TRBJ2-1	CASSRDSSGRRGEQFF
16	-	TRBV7-9	TRBJ1-1	CASSLGQGLMNTEAFF